This entry lists 24 T cell receptor beta chains sequenced from one sample in a study of blood T cell repertoires in COVID-19 (TCRdb year 2020). Libraries were built with the immunoSEQ multiplex PCR assay. Not all clones reach the TCRdb copy of this immuneACCESS table, which keeps in-frame sequences only. Checked studies attribute under half of the gap to unresolved V genes and leave the rest unexplained. Recorded for this sample are approximately 100,000 clones; approximately 87% of them occurred a single time. Over 15% of the sample belongs to the ten largest clones. Sequencing used peripheral blood. The receptors originated from an older woman with acute or convalescent COVID-19.

This chain links TRBV7-9 with TRBJ2-7; 7 positions agree with TRBD2. The CDR3 is 17 amino acids. CDR1 is SEHNR and CDR2 is FQNEAQ in the germline V gene (reference sequence). Germline trimming cut 4 bases from V and 7 bases from J; bases unmatched to any gene: 19. The CDR3: CASSSAYATSKVEEQYF. DNA for the CDR3: TGTGCCAGCAGCTCCGCGTACGCGACTAGCAAAGTCGAAGAGCAGTACTTC.

The chain couples TRBV30 to TRBJ1-3; 9 nucleotides align to TRBD1. The CDR3 extends over 14 amino acids. Germline V gene lookup returns CDR1 GTSNPN and CDR2 SVGIG (reference sequence). Trimming removed 3 bases from V and 4 bases from J; junction bases left unmatched: 4. CDR3 nucleotides: TGTGCCTGGAGGACCGGGACAGGGGGAAACACCATATATTTT. Its translation is CAWRTGTGGNTIYF.

The V and J genes are TRBV3-1 (or the pseudogene TRBV3-2) and TRBJ2-1; TRBD2 aligns across 10 bases. V shed 5 bases and J 6 bases; nucleotides not matched to a gene: 7. This CDR3 comprises 15 residues. Germline V CDR1 and CDR2: LGHDT, YNNKEL (reference sequence). CDR3 sequence (DNA): TGTGCCAGCAGCGTAAGGGGACTAGCGAGCAATGAGCAGTTCTTC. It yields the protein CASSVRGLASNEQFF.

This sequence joins TRBV7-3 and TRBJ1-6; 7 nucleotides align to TRBD1. V lost 6 bases, J lost 9 bases, and 5 bases stayed unmatched. The CDR3 loop spans 13 amino acids. The germline gives CDR1 SGHTA, CDR2 FQGTGA. CDR3 in amino acids: CASRRQGGSPLHF. In nucleotides, the CDR3 is TGTGCCAGCAGACGACAGGGAGGTTCACCCCTCCACTTT. The full variable domain, completed using reference TRBV7-3 and TRBJ1-6, is GAGVSQTPSNKVTEKGKYVELRCDPISGHTALYWYRQSLGQGPEFLIYFQGTGAADDSGLPNDRFFAVRPEGSVSTLKIQRTERGDSAVYLCASRRQGGSPLHFGNGTRLTVT.

This chain joins TRBV19 and TRBJ2-1; tentative D call: TRBD1 (6 bases). The CDR3 runs to 13 residues. The germline gives CDR1 LNHDA, CDR2 SQIVND (reference sequence). V was trimmed by 10 bases and J by 0 bases, leaving 10 bases between them. CDR3: CATRQDSYNEQFF. Written as DNA, the CDR3 is TGTGCCACCCGACAGGACTCCTACAATGAGCAGTTCTTC.

V and J are TRBV10-3 and TRBJ2-1; 7 bases fit TRBD2. This CDR3 has 11 residues. Per germline, CDR1 ENHRY and CDR2 SYGVKD. This CDR3 reads CATLERGEQFF. The CDR3 DNA reads TGTGCAACCCTAGAGCGGGGTGAGCAGTTCTTC.

V usage is TRBV19 and J usage is TRBJ2-2; D unresolved. The V gene's germline CDR1 is LNHDA and CDR2 SQIVND (reference sequence). CDR3 length: 12 residues. The V and J ends lost 7 bases and 3 bases respectively, with 6 bases between them. The CDR3 DNA follows: TGTGCCAGTACCCAGGACACCGGGGAGCTGTTTTTT. It encodes CASTQDTGELFF.

The V call is TRBV6-5, the J call TRBJ2-7; 7 bases match TRBD1. This CDR3 has 13 amino acids. CDR1 is MNHEY, CDR2 SVGAGI, per germline. Germline trimming cut 4 bases from V and 2 bases from J; bases unmatched to any gene: 2. CDR3 in amino acids: CASSWDSTYEQYF. DNA for the CDR3: TGTGCCAGCAGTTGGGACAGTACCTACGAGCAGTACTTC.

The chain employs TRBV7-2 and TRBJ1-5; possibly TRBD1 for D (6 bases). This CDR3 contains 13 residues. Between the trimmed V and J ends, which lost 5 bases and 8 bases, there was a span of 13 bases. Germline CDR1 SGHTA, CDR2 FQGNSA. CDR3 bases: TGTGCCAGCAGCCCGACAGGTGGGAAGCCCCAGCATTTT. Its protein is CASSPTGGKPQHF.

This sequence joins TRBV5-6 and TRBJ1-5, with 8 bases lining up with TRBD1. The CDR3 totals 14 residues. Germline CDR1 reads SGHDT; CDR2 reads YYEEEE. V was clipped by 4 bases and J by 3 bases; unmatched bases: 3. The CDR3, as DNA: TGTGCCAGCAGCGCGGGACAGGCCAATCAGCCCCAGCATTTT. It is translated as CASSAGQANQPQHF.

This clone has a handful of counts. The chain carries TRBV5-1 and TRBJ2-3; 10 nucleotides line up with TRBD2. This CDR3 has 16 amino acids. Germline V gene sequence: CDR1 SGHRS, CDR2 YFSETQ. Trimming took 3 bases from V and 0 from J; bases not matched to a gene: 4. The CDR3 here is CASSSSGSSSTDTQYF. CDR3 DNA sequence: TGCGCCAGCAGCTCTAGCGGGAGTTCTAGCACAGATACGCAGTATTTT.

The V call is TRBV24-1, the J call TRBJ2-5; TRBD1 aligns across 7 bases. Germline V gene data show CDR1 as KGHDR and CDR2 as SFDVKD. CDR3 size: 14 residues. Germline trimming cut 4 bases from V and 2 bases from J; bases unmatched to any gene: 3. CDR3 sequence: CATSDRDRQETQYF. The DNA for the CDR3 is TGTGCCACCAGTGACCGGGACAGACAAGAGACCCAGTACTTC.

The rearrangement joins TRBV15 to TRBJ1-1; D is ambiguous. Germline V CDR1 and CDR2: LNHNV, YYDKDF (reference sequence). Trimming stripped 1 base from V and 4 bases from J, with 10 bases between. This CDR3 comprises 14 residues. As DNA, the CDR3 is TGTGCCACCAGCAGAGTCCGGGGAATCACTGAAGCTTTCTTT. Translation gives CATSRVRGITEAFF.

The sample holds one count of this clone. The chain employs TRBV7-6 and TRBJ2-1, with 14 bases matching TRBD2. Trimming at V came to 4 bases and at J to 9 bases, leaving 5 bases not matched to a gene. Germline V CDR1 and CDR2: SGHVS, FNYEAQ. The CDR3 contains 15 residues. In nucleotides, the CDR3 is TGTGCCAGCAGCTCGTTGACTAGCGGGGGGGTTGAGCAGTTCTTC. The encoded protein is CASSSLTSGGVEQFF.

The chain links TRBV29-1 to TRBJ2-1, with TRBD1 matching 8 bases. After removal of 6 bases from V and 6 bases from J, the junction contained 1 base not matched to a gene. The CDR3 has 11 residues. Germline V lookup: CDR1 SQVTM, CDR2 ANQGSEA. The CDR3 region has the DNA TGCAGCGTAGACAGGGGCAATGAGCAGTTCTTC. This codes for CSVDRGNEQFF.

CDR3 protein: CASSPLTSGGQETQYF. The CDR3 nucleotides read TGCGCCAGCAGCCCGCTGACTAGCGGGGGGCAAGAGACCCAGTACTTC. The chain employs TRBV5-1 and TRBJ2-5, with 13 bases matching TRBD2. This CDR3 has 16 residues. The junction had 5 bases not matched to a gene; V was cut back by 4 bases and J by 2 bases. Per the germline V gene, CDR1 is SGHRS and CDR2 is YFSETQ. The full variable domain, in which reference TRBV5-1 and TRBJ2-5 provide the parts outside the CDR3, is KAGVTQTPRYLIKTRGQQVTLSCSPISGHRSVSWYQQTPGQGLQFLFEYFSETQRNKGNFPGRFSGRQFSNSRSEMNVSTLELGDSALYLCASSPLTSGGQETQYFGPGTRLLVL.

The genes are TRBV2 and TRBJ1-5, with D perhaps matching TRBD1 (5 bases). CDR1 is SNHLY and CDR2 is FYNNEI in the germline V gene. Trimming took off 8 bases at V and 0 bases at J, with 14 bases between the two ends. This CDR3 spans 15 amino acids. In DNA form, the CDR3 reads TGTGCCAGCTCCCCCCGGGGGAATAGCAATCAGCCCCAGCATTTT. It codes for CASSPRGNSNQPQHF.

The chain combines TRBV18 with TRBJ1-1, with 7 bases identical to TRBD1. The V and J ends lost 3 bases and 4 bases, in that order; junction bases with no gene match: 5. The CDR3 runs 14 residues. Germline CDR1 and CDR2: KGHSH and LQKENI. DNA for the CDR3: TGTGCCAGCTCACCCCAACCAGGGGGCACTGAAGCTTTCTTT. It is translated as CASSPQPGGTEAFF.

A word on this clone: In the same sample, other DNA sequences code for this CDR3. The J gene is TRBJ1-5, the V gene TRBV5-1; D remains unclear. This CDR3 has 14 residues. Germline CDR1 is SGHRS and CDR2 is YFSETQ. V was cut by 0 bases and J by 2 bases, with 6 bases left in between. CDR3 DNA: TGCGCCAGCAGCTTGGATTCGGGCAATCAGCCCCAGCATTTT. Residues: CASSLDSGNQPQHF.

This chain's CDR3 is CASSVGTGYSDTQYF. The CDR3 DNA reads as TGTGCCAGCTCGGTCGGGACAGGTTATTCAGATACGCAGTATTTT. V usage is TRBV14 and J usage is TRBJ2-3; the match to TRBD1 covers 8 bases. Germline loops: CDR1 SGHDN, CDR2 FVKESK. Losses at the gene ends were 8 bases for V and 4 bases for J; bases not matched to a gene: 11. The CDR3 length is 15 residues. The full variable domain, with the rest looked up from reference TRBV14 and TRBJ2-3, is EAGVTQFPSHSVIEKGQTVTLRCDPISGHDNLYWYRRVMGKEIKFLLHFVKESKQDESGMPNNRFLAERTGGTYSTLKVQPAELEDSGVYFCASSVGTGYSDTQYFGPGTRLTVL.

J is TRBJ2-1 and V is TRBV28; 7 nucleotides match TRBD2. CDR3 length equals 14 residues. Germline loops: CDR1 MDHEN, CDR2 SYDVKM. V was pared by 10 bases and J by 8 bases, with 14 bases of the junction left unmatched. The CDR3 is CATVLREGLHEQFF. CDR3 DNA sequence: TGTGCCACGGTCCTGAGGGAGGGCCTCCATGAGCAGTTCTTC. Full variable domain (remainder filled in from reference TRBV28 and TRBJ2-1): DVKVTQSSRYLVKRTGEKVFLECVQDMDHENMFWYRQDPGLGLRLIYFSYDVKMKEKGDIPEGYSVSREKKERFSLILESASTNQTSMYLCATVLREGLHEQFFGPGTRLTVL.

The chain joins TRBV20-1 to TRBJ1-4, with TRBD1 matching over 7 bases. V shed 3 bases and J 4 bases; nucleotides not matched to a gene: 5. CDR1 is DFQATT, CDR2 SNEGSKA, per germline (reference sequence). The CDR3 contains 14 residues. The CDR3 DNA reads as TGCAGTGCTAGTGCAGGGGGATTTAATGAAAAACTGTTTTTT. This translates into CSASAGGFNEKLFF.

The chain joins TRBV18 to TRBJ2-3, with a weak D call TRBD1 (5 bases). The CDR3 is 14 amino acids. V was trimmed by 5 bases and J by 5 bases, leaving 14 bases between them. Germline CDR1 KGHSH, CDR2 LQKENI. CDR3 region: CASSETAYGDTQYF. In DNA, the CDR3 is TGTGCCAGCTCAGAGACAGCCTACGGAGATACGCAGTATTTT.

The CDR3, as DNA: TGTGCCAGTGGGACAACAAATCAGCCCCAGCATTTT. It codes for CASGTTNQPQHF. This rearrangement joins TRBV6-5 to TRBJ1-5; possibly TRBD1 for D (6 bases). The CDR3 has 12 amino acids. V lost 9 bases, J lost 4 bases, and 10 bases lay in between. The germline V gene has CDR1 MNHEY and CDR2 SVGAGI.